The clone carrying this T cell receptor (beta chain) was found a few times. The source of the sample is a study of blood T cells in healthy people across ages. Sample-barcoded 5' priming and a J-beta primer mix drove a second PCR of 7 to 11 cycles. Every sample gave at least 2.5 million paired-end reads containing CDR3. Each CDR3 protein gets one entry after TCRdb re-called the 5' RACE reads with MiXCR. The table lists around 780,000 distinct CDR3 sequences, around 25% of them singletons. This sample also belongs to another study, concerning T cells of mothers and their children. From that report: The study sampled a few healthy Caucasian mothers and their six children.

Sequences were obtained from blood. This receptor was obtained from a boy younger than 18 in good health.

The CDR3 sequence: CASSPGGTRGTQYF. For the CDR3, the DNA is TGTGCCAGCTCCCCGGGGGGAACTCGAGGGACCCAGTACTTC. The gene calls are TRBV7-9 and TRBJ2-5; 7 bases are shared with TRBD2. Germline lookup yields CDR1 SEHNR and CDR2 FQNEAQ (reference sequence). V shed 8 bases, J shed 7 bases, and the junction held 13 bases outside the gene matches. The CDR3 runs to 14 residues.